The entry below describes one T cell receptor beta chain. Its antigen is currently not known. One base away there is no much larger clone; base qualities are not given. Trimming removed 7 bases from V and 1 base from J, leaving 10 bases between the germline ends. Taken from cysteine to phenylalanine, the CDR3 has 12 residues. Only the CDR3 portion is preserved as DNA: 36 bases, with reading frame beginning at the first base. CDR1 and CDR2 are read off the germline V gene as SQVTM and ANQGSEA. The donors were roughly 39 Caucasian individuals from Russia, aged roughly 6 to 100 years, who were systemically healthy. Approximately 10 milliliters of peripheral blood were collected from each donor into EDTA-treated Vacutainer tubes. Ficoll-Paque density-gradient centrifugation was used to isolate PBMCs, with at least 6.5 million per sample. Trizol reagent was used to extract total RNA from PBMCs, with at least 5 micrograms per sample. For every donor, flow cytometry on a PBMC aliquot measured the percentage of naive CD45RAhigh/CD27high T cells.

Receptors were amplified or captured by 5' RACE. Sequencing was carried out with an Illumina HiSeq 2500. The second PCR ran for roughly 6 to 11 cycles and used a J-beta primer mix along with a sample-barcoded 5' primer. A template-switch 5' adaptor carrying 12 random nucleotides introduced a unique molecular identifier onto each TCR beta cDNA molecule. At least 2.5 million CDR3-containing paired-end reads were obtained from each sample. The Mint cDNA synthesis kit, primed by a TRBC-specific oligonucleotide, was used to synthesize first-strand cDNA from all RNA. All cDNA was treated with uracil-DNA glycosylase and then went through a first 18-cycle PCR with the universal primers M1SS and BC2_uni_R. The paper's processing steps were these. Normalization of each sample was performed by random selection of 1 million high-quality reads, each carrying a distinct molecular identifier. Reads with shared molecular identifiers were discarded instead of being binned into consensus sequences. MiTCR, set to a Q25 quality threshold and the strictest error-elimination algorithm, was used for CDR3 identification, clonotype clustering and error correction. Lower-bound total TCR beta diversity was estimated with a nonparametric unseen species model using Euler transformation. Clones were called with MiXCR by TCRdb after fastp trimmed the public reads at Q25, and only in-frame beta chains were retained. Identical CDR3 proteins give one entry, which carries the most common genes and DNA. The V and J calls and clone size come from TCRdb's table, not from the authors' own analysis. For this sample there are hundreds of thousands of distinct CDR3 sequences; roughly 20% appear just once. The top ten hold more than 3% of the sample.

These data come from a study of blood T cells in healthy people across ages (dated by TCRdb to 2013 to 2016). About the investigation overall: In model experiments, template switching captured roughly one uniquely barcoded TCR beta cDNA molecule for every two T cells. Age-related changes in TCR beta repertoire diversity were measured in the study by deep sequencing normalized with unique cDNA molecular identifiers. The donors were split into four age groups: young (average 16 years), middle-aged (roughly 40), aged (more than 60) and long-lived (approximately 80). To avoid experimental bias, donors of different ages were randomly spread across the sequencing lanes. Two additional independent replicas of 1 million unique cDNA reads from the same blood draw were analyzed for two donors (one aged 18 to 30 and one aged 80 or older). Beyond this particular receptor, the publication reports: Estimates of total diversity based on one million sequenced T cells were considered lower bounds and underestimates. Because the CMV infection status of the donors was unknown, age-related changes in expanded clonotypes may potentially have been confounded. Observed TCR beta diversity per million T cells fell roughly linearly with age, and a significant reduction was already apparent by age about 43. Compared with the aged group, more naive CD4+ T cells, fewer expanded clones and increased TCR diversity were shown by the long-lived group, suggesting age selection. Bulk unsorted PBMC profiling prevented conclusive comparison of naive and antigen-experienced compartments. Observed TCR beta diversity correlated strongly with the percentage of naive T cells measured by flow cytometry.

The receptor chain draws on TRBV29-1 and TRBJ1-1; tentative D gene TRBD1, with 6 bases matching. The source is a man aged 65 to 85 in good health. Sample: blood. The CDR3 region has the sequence CSAGHANTEAFF. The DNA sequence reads TGCAGCGCGGGACACGCGAACACTGAAGCTTTCTTT.